This T cell receptor beta chain comes out of a study of blood T cell repertoires in COVID-19. Whole-study context: The study drew acute and convalescent COVID-19 samples from the United States, Italy and Spain.

Per the germline V gene, CDR1 is MNHNY and CDR2 is SVGAGI (reference sequence). This CDR3 is built from 13 residues. Trimming removed 6 bases at V and 4 bases at J, with 10 bases between. Here immunoSEQ multiplex PCR was the method, and the copy in TCRdb shows in-frame clones only, minus some. The table shows tens of thousands of clones, with 88% occurring only once. J is TRBJ2-1 and V is TRBV6-6; weak D call: TRBD1 (5 bases). This clonotype originated in a human donor in a cohort sampled during active COVID-19. The sample consisted of peripheral blood. CDR3 in DNA: TGTGCCAGCAGACAGGACCAGTACAATGAGCAGTTCTTC. It translates to CASRQDQYNEQFF.